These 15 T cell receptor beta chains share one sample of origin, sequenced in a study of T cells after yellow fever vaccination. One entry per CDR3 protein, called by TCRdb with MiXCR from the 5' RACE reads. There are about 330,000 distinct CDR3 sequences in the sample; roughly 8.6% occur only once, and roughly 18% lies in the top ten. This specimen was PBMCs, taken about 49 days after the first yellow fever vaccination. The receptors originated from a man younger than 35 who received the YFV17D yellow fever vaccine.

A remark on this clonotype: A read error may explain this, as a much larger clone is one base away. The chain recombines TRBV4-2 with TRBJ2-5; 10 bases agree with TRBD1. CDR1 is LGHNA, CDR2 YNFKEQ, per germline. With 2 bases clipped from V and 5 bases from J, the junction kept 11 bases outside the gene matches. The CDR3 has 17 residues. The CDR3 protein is CASSQPFRQGAEETQYF. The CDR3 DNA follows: TGTGCCAGCAGCCAACCCTTCAGACAGGGGGCGGAGGAGACCCAGTACTTC.

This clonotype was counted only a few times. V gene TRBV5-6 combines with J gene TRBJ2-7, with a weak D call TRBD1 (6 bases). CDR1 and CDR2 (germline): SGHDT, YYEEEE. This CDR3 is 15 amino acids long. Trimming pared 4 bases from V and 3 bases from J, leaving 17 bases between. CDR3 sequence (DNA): TGTGCCAGCAGCCGTGGCGTGGGGGCAAACTACGAGCAGTACTTC. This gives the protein CASSRGVGANYEQYF.

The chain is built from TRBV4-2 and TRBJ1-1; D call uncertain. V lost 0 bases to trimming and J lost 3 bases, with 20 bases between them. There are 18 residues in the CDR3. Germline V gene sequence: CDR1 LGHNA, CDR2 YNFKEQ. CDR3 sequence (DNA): TGTGCCAGCAGCCAAGATCTTTTAACTGAAGGAGGGTACACTGAAGCTTTCTTT. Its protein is CASSQDLLTEGGYTEAFF.

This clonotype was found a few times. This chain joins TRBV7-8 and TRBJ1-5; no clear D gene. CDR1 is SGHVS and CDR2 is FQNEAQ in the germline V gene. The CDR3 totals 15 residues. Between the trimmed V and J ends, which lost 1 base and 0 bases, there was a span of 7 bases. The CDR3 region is CASSLGVNSNQPQHF. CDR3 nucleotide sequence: TGTGCCAGCAGCTTAGGGGTGAATAGCAATCAGCCCCAGCATTTT.

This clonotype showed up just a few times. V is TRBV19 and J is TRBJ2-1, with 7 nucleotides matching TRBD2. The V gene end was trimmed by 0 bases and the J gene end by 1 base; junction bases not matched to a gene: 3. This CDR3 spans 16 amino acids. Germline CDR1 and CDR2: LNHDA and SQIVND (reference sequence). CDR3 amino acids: CASSIDRSGSYNEQFF. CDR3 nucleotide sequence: TGTGCCAGTAGTATAGATCGTAGCGGGTCCTACAATGAGCAGTTCTTC.

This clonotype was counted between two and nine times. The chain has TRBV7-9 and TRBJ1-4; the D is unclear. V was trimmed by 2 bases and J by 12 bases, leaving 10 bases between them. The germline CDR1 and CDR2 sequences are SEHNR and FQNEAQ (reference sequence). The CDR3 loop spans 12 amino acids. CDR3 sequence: CASSLQEPELFF. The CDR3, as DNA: TGTGCCAGCAGCTTACAGGAGCCAGAACTGTTTTTT.

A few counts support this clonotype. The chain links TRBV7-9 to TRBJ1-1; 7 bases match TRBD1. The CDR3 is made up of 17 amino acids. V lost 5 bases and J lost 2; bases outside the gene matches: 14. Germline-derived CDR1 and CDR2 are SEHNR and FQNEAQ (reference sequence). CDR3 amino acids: CASSTRILGQINTEAFF. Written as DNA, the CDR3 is TGTGCCAGCAGCACCCGAATCTTGGGACAGATAAACACTGAAGCTTTCTTT.

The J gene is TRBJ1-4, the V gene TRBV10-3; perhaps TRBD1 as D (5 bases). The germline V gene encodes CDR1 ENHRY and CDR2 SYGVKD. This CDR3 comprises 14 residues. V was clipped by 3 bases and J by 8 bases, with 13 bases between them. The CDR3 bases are TGTGCCATCAGTGAAGCAGGGATTGGAGAAAAACTGTTTTTT. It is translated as CAISEAGIGEKLFF.

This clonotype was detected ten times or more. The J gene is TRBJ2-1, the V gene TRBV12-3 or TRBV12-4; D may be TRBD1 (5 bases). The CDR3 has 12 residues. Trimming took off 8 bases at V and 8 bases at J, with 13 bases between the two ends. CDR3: CASAPGRDEQFF. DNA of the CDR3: TGTGCCAGCGCCCCAGGGCGCGATGAGCAGTTCTTC.

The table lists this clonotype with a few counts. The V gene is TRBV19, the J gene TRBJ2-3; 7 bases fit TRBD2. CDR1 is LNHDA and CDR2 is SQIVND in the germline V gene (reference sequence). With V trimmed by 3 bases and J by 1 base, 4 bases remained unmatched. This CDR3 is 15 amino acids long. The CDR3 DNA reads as TGTGCCAGTAGTATCCAGAGCGGGGGCACAGATACGCAGTATTTT. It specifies CASSIQSGGTDTQYF.

DNA of the CDR3: TGTGCCAGTAGTATAGCCCCCGGTTCCAATCAGCCCCAGCATTTT. Its translation: CASSIAPGSNQPQHF. The chain has TRBV19 and TRBJ1-5; no clear D gene. The ends were cut back, 1 base at V and 3 bases at J, with 10 bases in the middle. The CDR3 has 15 residues. CDR1 LNHDA and CDR2 SQIVND come from the germline V gene (reference sequence). Complete variable domain (other parts from reference TRBV19 and TRBJ1-5): DGGITQSPKYLFRKEGQNVTLSCEQNLNHDAMYWYRQDPGQGLRLIYYSQIVNDFQKGDIAEGYSVSREKKESFPLTVTSAQKNPTAFYLCASSIAPGSNQPQHFGDGTRLSIL.

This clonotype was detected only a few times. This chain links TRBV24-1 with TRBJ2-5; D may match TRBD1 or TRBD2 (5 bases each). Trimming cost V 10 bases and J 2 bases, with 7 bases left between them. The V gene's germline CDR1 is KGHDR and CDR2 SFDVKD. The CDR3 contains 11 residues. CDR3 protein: CATGRQETQYF. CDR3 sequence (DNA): TGTGCCACGGGACGACAAGAGACCCAGTACTTC.

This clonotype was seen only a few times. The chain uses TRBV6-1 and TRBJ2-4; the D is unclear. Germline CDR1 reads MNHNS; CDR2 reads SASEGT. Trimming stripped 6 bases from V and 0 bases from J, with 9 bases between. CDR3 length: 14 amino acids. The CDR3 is CASRKDIAKNIQYF. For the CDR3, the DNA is TGTGCCAGCAGAAAAGACATAGCCAAAAACATTCAGTACTTC.

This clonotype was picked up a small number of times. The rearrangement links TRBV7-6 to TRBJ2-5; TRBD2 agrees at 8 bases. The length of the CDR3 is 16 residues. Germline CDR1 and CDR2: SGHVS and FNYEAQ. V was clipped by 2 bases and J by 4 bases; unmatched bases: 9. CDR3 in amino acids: CASSLRSPGGGETQYF. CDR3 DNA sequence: TGTGCCAGCAGCTTACGGAGCCCCGGGGGGGGAGAGACCCAGTACTTC.

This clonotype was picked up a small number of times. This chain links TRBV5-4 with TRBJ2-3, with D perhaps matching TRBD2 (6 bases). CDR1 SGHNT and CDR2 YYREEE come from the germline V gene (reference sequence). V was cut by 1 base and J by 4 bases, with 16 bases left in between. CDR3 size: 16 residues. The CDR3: CASSLNGGLSADTQYF. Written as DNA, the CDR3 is TGTGCCAGCAGCTTGAACGGAGGGCTTAGCGCAGATACGCAGTATTTT.